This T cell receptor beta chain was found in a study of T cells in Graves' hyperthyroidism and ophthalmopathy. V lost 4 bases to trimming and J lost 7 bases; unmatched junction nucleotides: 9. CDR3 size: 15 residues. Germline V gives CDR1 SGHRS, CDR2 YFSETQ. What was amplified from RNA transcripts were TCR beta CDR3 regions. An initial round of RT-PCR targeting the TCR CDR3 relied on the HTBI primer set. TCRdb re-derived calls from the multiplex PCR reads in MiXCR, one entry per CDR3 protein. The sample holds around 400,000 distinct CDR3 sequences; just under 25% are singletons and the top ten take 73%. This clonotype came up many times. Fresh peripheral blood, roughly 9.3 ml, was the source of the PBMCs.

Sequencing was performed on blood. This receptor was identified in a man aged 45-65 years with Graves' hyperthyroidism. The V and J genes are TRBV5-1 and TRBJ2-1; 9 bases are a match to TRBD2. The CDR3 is CASSRTSEGGNEQFF. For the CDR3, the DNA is TGCGCCAGCAGCCGGACTAGCGAGGGGGGGAATGAGCAGTTCTTC.